This entry concerns a single T cell receptor (beta chain). Sequencing used immunoSEQ multiplex PCR; TCRdb keeps in-frame clones, though not all of them. The data show a few hundred thousand clones, about 87% seen once. These data originate in a study of blood T cell repertoires in COVID-19. Study-wide background: Acute and convalescent COVID-19 specimens originated in the United States, Italy and Spain.

Recovered status applied to Cohort 3 donors who had two consecutive negative PCRs. It also applied to those with clearance or with symptom resolution. The CDR3 runs 16 residues. Per the germline V gene, CDR1 is SGHAT and CDR2 is FQDESV (reference sequence). Trimming cost V 5 bases and J 8 bases; bases outside gene matches: 10. This receptor was taken from a man aged 25-45 years who had recovered from COVID-19. The material sequenced was PBMCs or T cells enriched from blood (not recorded which). The genes are TRBV11-1 and TRBJ2-1, with TRBD2 identical over 12 bases. CDR3: CASSPGLAGINDEQFF. In DNA, the CDR3 is TGTGCCAGCAGCCCAGGACTAGCGGGGATAAACGATGAGCAGTTCTTC.